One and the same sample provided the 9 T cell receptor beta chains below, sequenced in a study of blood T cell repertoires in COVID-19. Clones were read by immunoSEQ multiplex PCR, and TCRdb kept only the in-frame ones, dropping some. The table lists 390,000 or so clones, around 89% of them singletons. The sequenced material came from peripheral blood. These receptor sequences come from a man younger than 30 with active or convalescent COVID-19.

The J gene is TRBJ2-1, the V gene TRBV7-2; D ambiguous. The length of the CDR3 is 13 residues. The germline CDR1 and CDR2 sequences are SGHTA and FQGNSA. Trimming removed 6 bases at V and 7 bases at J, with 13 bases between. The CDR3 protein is CASSSAPVNEQFF. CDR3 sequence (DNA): TGTGCCAGCAGTTCCGCGCCGGTTAATGAGCAGTTCTTC.

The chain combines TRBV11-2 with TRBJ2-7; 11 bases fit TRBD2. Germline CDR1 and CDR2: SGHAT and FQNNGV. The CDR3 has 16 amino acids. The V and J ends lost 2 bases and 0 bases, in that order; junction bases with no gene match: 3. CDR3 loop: CASSLPSGRSSYEQYF. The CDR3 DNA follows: TGTGCCAGCAGCTTACCTAGCGGGAGGAGCTCCTACGAGCAGTACTTC.

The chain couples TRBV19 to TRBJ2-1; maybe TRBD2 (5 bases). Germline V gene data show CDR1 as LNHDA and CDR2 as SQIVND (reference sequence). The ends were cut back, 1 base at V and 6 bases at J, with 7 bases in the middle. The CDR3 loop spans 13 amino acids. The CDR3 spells CASSIGEGNEQFF. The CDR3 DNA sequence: TGTGCCAGTAGTATAGGAGAGGGCAATGAGCAGTTCTTC.

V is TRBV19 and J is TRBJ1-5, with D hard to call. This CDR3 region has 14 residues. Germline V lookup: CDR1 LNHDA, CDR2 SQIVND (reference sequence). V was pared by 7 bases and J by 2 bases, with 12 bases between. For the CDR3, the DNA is TGTGCCAGTAATGACTATGGGGGCAATCAGCCCCAGCATTTT. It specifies CASNDYGGNQPQHF. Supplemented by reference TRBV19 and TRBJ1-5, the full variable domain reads DGGITQSPKYLFRKEGQNVTLSCEQNLNHDAMYWYRQDPGQGLRLIYYSQIVNDFQKGDIAEGYSVSREKKESFPLTVTSAQKNPTAFYLCASNDYGGNQPQHFGDGTRLSIL.

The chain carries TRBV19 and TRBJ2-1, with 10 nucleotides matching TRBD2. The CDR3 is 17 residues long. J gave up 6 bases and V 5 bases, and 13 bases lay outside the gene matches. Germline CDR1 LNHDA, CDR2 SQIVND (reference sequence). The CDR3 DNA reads TGTGCCAGTAGTCCGGGTGCTAGCGGGAGTTTGGGCAATGAGCAGTTCTTC. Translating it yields CASSPGASGSLGNEQFF.

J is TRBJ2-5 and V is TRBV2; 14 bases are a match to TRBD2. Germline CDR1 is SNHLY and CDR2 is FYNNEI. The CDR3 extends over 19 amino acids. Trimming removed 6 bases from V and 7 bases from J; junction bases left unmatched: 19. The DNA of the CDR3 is TGTGCCAGCAGACTGACTAGCGGGGGGGCCCTTGTTTATGTAGGGACCCAGTACTTC. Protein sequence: CASRLTSGGALVYVGTQYF.

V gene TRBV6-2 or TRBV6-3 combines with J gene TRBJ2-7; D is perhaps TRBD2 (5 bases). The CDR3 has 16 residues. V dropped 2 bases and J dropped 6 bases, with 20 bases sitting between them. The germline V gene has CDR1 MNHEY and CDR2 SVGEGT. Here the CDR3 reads CASSYDGLPPLREQYF. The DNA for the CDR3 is TGTGCCAGCAGTTACGACGGACTCCCCCCCTTGCGCGAGCAGTACTTC.

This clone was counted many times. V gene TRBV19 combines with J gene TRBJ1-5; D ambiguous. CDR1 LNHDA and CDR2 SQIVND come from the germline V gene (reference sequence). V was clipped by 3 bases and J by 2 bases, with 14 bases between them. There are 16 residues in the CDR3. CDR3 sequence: CASSIEAAKGNQPQHF. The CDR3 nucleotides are TGTGCCAGTAGTATTGAGGCCGCGAAGGGCAATCAGCCCCAGCATTTT.

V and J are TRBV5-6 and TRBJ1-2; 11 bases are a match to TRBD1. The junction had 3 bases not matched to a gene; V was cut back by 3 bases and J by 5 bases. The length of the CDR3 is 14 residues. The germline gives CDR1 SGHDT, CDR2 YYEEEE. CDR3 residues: CASSWDRGIYGYTF. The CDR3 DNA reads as TGTGCCAGCAGCTGGGACAGGGGGATATATGGCTACACCTTC.